This T cell receptor (beta chain) is from a study of shared clonotypes between healthy human individuals. The CDR3 has 15 amino acids. V was clipped by 0 bases and J by 1 base, with 11 bases between them. Germline V gene data show CDR1 as SGDLS and CDR2 as YYNGEE. Profiling relied on immunoSEQ multiplex PCR, and the TCRdb table lists in-frame clones only, not all of them. The table has about 490,000 clones, over 60% seen once. The count of this clone is one. Other nucleotide sequences in the sample specify the same CDR3. The sample was PBMCs. The genes are TRBV9 and TRBJ2-7, with TRBD1 as a possible D gene (5 bases). The origin of this receptor is a middle-aged woman in good health. Some clones in this sample may be carry-over from other donors' samples. The CDR3 sequence: CASSVGTGLSYEQYF. DNA for the CDR3: TGTGCCAGCAGCGTAGGTACAGGATTATCCTACGAGCAGTACTTC.